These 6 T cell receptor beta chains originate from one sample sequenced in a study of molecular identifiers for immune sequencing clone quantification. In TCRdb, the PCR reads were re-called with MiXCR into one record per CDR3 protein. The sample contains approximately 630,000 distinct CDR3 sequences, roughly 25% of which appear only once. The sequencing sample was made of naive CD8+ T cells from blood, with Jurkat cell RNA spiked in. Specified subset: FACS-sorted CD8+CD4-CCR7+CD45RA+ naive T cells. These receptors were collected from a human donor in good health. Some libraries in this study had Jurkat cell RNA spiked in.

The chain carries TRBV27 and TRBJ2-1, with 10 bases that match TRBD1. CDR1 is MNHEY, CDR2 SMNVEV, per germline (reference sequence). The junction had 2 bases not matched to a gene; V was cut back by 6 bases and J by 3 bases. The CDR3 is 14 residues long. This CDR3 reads CASSRTGGYNEQFF. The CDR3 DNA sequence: TGTGCCAGCAGCCGGACAGGGGGCTACAATGAGCAGTTCTTC.

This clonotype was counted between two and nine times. The CDR3 sequence is CSASEDEKLFF. The CDR3 DNA reads TGCAGTGCTAGCGAGGATGAAAAACTGTTTTTT. V usage is TRBV20-1 and J usage is TRBJ1-4; D unclear. The ends were cut back, 3 bases at V and 6 bases at J, with 5 bases in the middle. Germline CDR1 DFQATT, CDR2 SNEGSKA (reference sequence). This CDR3 has 11 residues.

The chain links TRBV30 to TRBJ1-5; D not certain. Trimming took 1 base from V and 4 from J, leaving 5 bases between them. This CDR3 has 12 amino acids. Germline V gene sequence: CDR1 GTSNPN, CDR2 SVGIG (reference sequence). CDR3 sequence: CAWSAGNQPQHF. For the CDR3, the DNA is TGTGCCTGGAGTGCGGGTAATCAGCCCCAGCATTTT.

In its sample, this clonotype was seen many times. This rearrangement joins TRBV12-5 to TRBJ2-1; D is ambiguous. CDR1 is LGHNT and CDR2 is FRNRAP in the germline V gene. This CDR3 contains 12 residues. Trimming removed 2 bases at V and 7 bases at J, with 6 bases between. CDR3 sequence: CASGLSPNEQFF. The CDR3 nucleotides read TGTGCTAGTGGTTTGAGTCCTAATGAGCAGTTCTTC. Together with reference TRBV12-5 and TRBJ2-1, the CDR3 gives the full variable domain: DARVTQTPRHKVTEMGQEVTMRCQPILGHNTVFWYRQTMMQGLELLAYFRNRAPLDDSGMPKDRFSAEMPDATLATLKIQPSEPRDSAVYFCASGLSPNEQFFGPGTRLTVL.

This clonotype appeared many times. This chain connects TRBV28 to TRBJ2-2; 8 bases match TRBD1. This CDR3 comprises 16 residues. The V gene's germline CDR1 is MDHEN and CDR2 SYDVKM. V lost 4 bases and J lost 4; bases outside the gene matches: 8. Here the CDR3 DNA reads TGTGCCAGCAGTTCGGGACAGGTCTTGATCACCGGGGAGCTGTTTTTT. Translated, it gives CASSSGQVLITGELFF.

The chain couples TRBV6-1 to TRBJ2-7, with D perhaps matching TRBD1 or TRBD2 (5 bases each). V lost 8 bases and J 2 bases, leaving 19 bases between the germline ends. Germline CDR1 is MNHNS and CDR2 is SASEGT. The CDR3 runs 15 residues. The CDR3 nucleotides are TGTGCCAGCTCTCAGTACTTGGGACCCACCTACGAGCAGTACTTC. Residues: CASSQYLGPTYEQYF.